Given below is one T cell receptor (beta chain) in context. This sample includes further DNA sequences coding for the same CDR3. These data belong to a study of cytomegalovirus exposure and HLA in healthy donors. CDR1 is SGHTA and CDR2 is FQGTGA in the germline V gene. V dropped 4 bases and J dropped 1 base, with 6 bases sitting between them. The CDR3 is 13 residues long. Primers: 60 Vbeta forward and 13 Jbeta reverse. Sequencing used immunoSEQ multiplex PCR; TCRdb keeps in-frame clones, though not all of them. This sample has approximately 150,000 clones, with roughly 80% found just once. The sample comprised PBMCs. The J gene is TRBJ2-3, the V gene TRBV7-3; weak D call: TRBD1 (5 bases). This TCR came from a woman aged 25-40 years in good health and CMV-seronegative. The DNA of the CDR3 is TGTGCCAGCAGCTCGACAGGCACAGATACGCAGTATTTT. Translation: CASSSTGTDTQYF.